This T cell receptor (beta chain) appears in the sequencing data of a study of T cells in Graves' hyperthyroidism and ophthalmopathy. Study overall: Peripheral blood was drawn at first diagnosis, prior to all treatment. Study results and limitations: Stable hyperthyroidism was told apart from ophthalmopathy by a model built on 13 V-J features.

Template material for amplifying TCR beta CDR3 regions consisted of RNA transcripts. An initial round of RT-PCR targeting the TCR CDR3 relied on the HTBI primer set. A single record per CDR3 protein comes from TCRdb applying MiXCR to the multiplex PCR reads. This sample has approximately 400,000 distinct CDR3 sequences, with around 14% found just once. Participants, patients aged 18 to 65, had newly diagnosed hyperthyroidism with a duration under 2 months. Exclusions: uncontrolled infection, other autoimmune disease, pregnancy, lactation. In germline, CDR1 is SEHNR, CDR2 FQNEAQ (reference sequence). The ends lost 4 bases at V and 7 bases at J; junction bases unmatched: 6. This CDR3 contains 15 residues. This clonotype was recorded at least ten times. What it binds is unknown.

The clonotype was recovered from a woman aged 18-29 years with Graves' hyperthyroidism. The gene calls are TRBV7-9 and TRBJ2-4, with TRBD1 identical over 11 bases. The material sequenced was blood. CDR3 bases: TGTGCCAGCAGCTCCTGGACAGGGGGCGCCAACATTCAGTACTTC. Amino acids: CASSSWTGGANIQYF.